Below are 11 T cell receptor beta chains sequenced from a single sample in a study of graft-versus-host responses after intestinal transplantation. Processed graft tissue released its intraepithelial and lamina propria lymphocytes. The assay was immunoSEQ multiplex PCR, and TCRdb's table has in-frame clones only and misses some. The data show about 9,600 clones, with 70% to 90% seen just once and about 5.2% held by the top ten. Sequenced here: ileum tissue, sampled approximately 700 days after intestinal transplantation. All receptors come from a human patient who received an intestinal transplant, so some T cells may come from the graft donor.

The chain carries TRBV6-1 and TRBJ2-7; no reliable D call. This CDR3 comprises 14 residues. V lost 1 base and J 5 bases, leaving 12 bases between the germline ends. Germline V CDR1 and CDR2: MNHNS, SASEGT. CDR3 residues: CASSEGGSGHEQYF. The DNA of the CDR3 is TGTGCCAGCAGTGAAGGGGGATCTGGTCACGAGCAGTACTTC.

This rearrangement joins TRBV9 to TRBJ2-1, with 8 positions matching TRBD2. CDR3 length: 16 residues. V lost 0 bases and J lost 9; bases outside the gene matches: 11. The V gene's germline CDR1 is SGDLS and CDR2 YYNGEE. CDR3 sequence (DNA): TGTGCCAGCAGCGTAGCCTTTGGGACTAGTGGGTCTGAGCAGTTCTTC. This translates into CASSVAFGTSGSEQFF. Variable domain in full (rest from reference TRBV9 and TRBJ2-1): DSGVTQTPKHLITATGQRVTLRCSPRSGDLSVYWYQQSLDQGLQFLIQYYNGEERAKGNILERFSAQQFPDLHSELNLSSLELGDSALYFCASSVAFGTSGSEQFFGPGTRLTVL.

As concerns this clone: One end of the junction is discordant with germline, which a read error may explain. The chain links TRBV28 to TRBJ2-1; maybe TRBD2 (6 bases). CDR3 length: 11 amino acids. The germline V gene has CDR1 MDHEN and CDR2 SYDVKM. The CDR3 bases are TGTGCCAGCAGTTCGGGACTTACTTTAATCTTC. Amino acid sequence: CASSSGLTLIF.

This clone appeared a single time. This chain connects TRBV18 to TRBJ2-1, with D unclear. The germline gives CDR1 KGHSH, CDR2 LQKENI. This CDR3 region has 13 residues. The germline V and J ends were trimmed by 3 bases and 4 bases, with 7 bases remaining between them. CDR3 nucleotides: TGTGCCAGCTCACCCAGTACTTACAATGAGCAGTTCTTC. This translates into CASSPSTYNEQFF.

V gene TRBV18 combines with J gene TRBJ1-5; maybe TRBD1 (5 bases). The V gene lost 10 bases and the J gene lost 2 bases, with 12 bases spanning the gap. The length of the CDR3 is 13 residues. The germline V gene has CDR1 KGHSH and CDR2 LQKENI. The CDR3: CATTDAGNQPQHF. The CDR3 DNA reads as TGTGCCACGACAGACGCTGGCAATCAGCCCCAGCATTTT.

The chain employs TRBV5-1 and TRBJ1-5, with a tentative D call TRBD1 (5 bases). Per the germline V gene, CDR1 is SGHRS and CDR2 is YFSETQ. The CDR3 covers 13 residues. V was trimmed by 0 bases and J by 6 bases, leaving 7 bases between them. CDR3 region: CASSLAGGQPQHF. CDR3 DNA: TGCGCCAGCAGCTTGGCCGGGGGTCAGCCCCAGCATTTT.

The CDR3 coding sequence is TGCGCCAGCAGTGAAAGGGGGGGGCGTCGGGAGCAGTTCTTC. Translated: CASSERGGRREQFF. The gene calls are TRBV10-2 and TRBJ2-1; TRBD2 might be the D (7 bases). The CDR3 sequence is 14 residues long. Trimming stripped 3 bases from V and 10 bases from J, with 16 bases between. The V gene's germline CDR1 is WSHSY and CDR2 SAAADI.

The chain employs TRBV29-1 and TRBJ1-1, with 12 nucleotides matching TRBD1. V was clipped by 6 bases and J by 0 bases; unmatched bases: 5. Germline assignment: CDR1 SQVTM and CDR2 ANQGSEA. There are 15 residues in the CDR3. This CDR3 is CSVPGQGALNTEAFF. The DNA for the CDR3 is TGCAGCGTCCCGGGACAGGGGGCTTTGAACACTGAAGCTTTCTTT. Supplemented by reference TRBV29-1 and TRBJ1-1, the full variable domain reads SAVISQKPSRDICQRGTSLTIQCQVDSQVTMMFWYRQQPGQSLTLIATANQGSEATYESGFVIDKFPISRPNLTFSTLTVSNMSPEDSSIYLCSVPGQGALNTEAFFGQGTRLTVV.

The CDR3 loop is CSFRTSYEQYF. The CDR3 DNA is TGCAGCTTTCGCACTTCCTACGAGCAGTACTTC. The chain carries TRBV29-1 and TRBJ2-7, with D unclear. V was pared by 8 bases and J by 1 base, with 9 bases between. From germline, CDR1 is SQVTM and CDR2 ANQGSEA. This CDR3 spans 11 amino acids.

This clone appeared a single time. The CDR3 loop reads CSVADGYRRELFF. Here the CDR3 DNA reads TGCAGCGTAGCGGACGGATACCGCCGGGAGCTGTTTTTT. This chain uses TRBV29-1 with TRBJ2-2, with D possibly matching TRBD2 (5 bases). CDR1 and CDR2 from the germline V gene are SQVTM and ANQGSEA. V lost 6 bases and J 9 bases, leaving 17 bases between the germline ends. This CDR3 comprises 13 residues.

The chain uses TRBV11-2 and TRBJ1-2, with 10 bases fitting TRBD1. Germline lookup yields CDR1 SGHAT and CDR2 FQNNGV. The CDR3 covers 15 residues. Losses at the gene ends were 4 bases for V and 5 bases for J; bases not matched to a gene: 7. CDR3 in DNA: TGTGCCAGCAGCTCCTACCGACAGGGGGCTTATGGCTACACCTTC. Translating gives CASSSYRQGAYGYTF.